This T cell receptor beta chain comes out of a study of blood T cell repertoires in COVID-19. Overall study context: Samples came from the United States, Italy and Spain, spanning acute and convalescent COVID-19. PBMCs, B-cell-depleted T cells, or T cells provided the cDNA or gDNA that made up the material.

The CDR3 has 13 amino acids. Germline V gene sequence: CDR1 GTSNPN, CDR2 SVGIG (reference sequence). The V and J ends lost 3 bases and 7 bases respectively, with 15 bases between them. Original processing notes: Estimated nucleated cell counts came from reference gene primer amplification. Clones were read by immunoSEQ multiplex PCR, and TCRdb kept only the in-frame ones, dropping some. The V and J calls and clone size come from that table; D and trimming were worked out from the DNA. In the table there are around 61,000 clones, around 80% of which are singletons. This sequence joins TRBV30 and TRBJ1-2; unclear D gene. This TCR came from a man at least 80 years old with acute or convalescent COVID-19. The specimen sequenced was peripheral blood. CDR3: CAWRREKLSGYTF. In DNA form, the CDR3 reads TGTGCCTGGAGGAGGGAGAAGCTGAGTGGCTACACCTTC. Full variable domain (rest looked up from reference TRBV30 and TRBJ1-2): SQTIHQWPATLVQPVGSPLSLECTVEGTSNPNLYWYRQAAGRGLQLLFYSVGIGQISSEVPQNLSASRPQDRQFILSSKKLLLSDSGFYLCAWRREKLSGYTFGSGTRLTVV.